This TCR beta chain was retrieved from a study of shared T cell receptors in the human thymus. Assay used: immunoSEQ multiplex PCR; TCRdb lists only in-frame clones, some missing. The repertoire holds hundreds of thousands of clones, with around 87% as singletons. Germline V CDR1 and CDR2: SGHTA, FQGTGA. The CDR3 contains 17 residues. The V and J ends lost 2 bases and 7 bases respectively, with 21 bases between them. This sample also appeared in a second study, on human thymus T cells. That study reports: Healthy Finnish infants having corrective surgery for congenital heart defects served as donors. Corrective heart surgery yielded the resections from which the thymus tissue came. Gene usage for V and J segments appeared biased in thymic and blood repertoires. Related research found strongly overlapping thymic repertoires in unrelated individuals.

The sample consisted of thymocytes. The sequence came from a boy in the first two years of life with a congenital heart defect. The chain couples TRBV7-3 to TRBJ2-1; TRBD2 is a possible D gene (6 bases). DNA of the CDR3: TGTGCCAGCAGCTTAGGGACCCGGGGGACGGGCGAAAATGAGCAGTTCTTC. It encodes CASSLGTRGTGENEQFF.